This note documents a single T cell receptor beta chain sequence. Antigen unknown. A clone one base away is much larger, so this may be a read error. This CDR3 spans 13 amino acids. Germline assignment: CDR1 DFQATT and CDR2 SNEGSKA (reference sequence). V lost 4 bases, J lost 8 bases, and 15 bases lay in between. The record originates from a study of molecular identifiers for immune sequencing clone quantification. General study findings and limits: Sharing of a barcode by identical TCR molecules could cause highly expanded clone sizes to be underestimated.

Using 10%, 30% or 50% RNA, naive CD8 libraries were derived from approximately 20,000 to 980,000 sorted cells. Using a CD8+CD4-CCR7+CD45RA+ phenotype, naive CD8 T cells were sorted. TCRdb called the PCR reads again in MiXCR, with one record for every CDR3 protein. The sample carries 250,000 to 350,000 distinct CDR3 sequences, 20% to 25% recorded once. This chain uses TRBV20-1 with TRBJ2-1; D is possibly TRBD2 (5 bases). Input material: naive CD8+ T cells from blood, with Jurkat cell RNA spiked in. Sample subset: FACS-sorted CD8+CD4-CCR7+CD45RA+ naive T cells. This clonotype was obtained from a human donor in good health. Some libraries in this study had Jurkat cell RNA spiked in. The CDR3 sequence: CSATGPPGYEQFF. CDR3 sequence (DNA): TGCAGTGCTACCGGGCCCCCGGGGTATGAGCAGTTCTTC.